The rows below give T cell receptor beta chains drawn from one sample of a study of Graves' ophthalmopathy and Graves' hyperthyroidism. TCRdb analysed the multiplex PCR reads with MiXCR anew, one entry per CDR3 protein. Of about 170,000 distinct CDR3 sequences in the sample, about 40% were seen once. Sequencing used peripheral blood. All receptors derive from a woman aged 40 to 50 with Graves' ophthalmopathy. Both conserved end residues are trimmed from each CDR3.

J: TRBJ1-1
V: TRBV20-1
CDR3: SARDPGENTEAF

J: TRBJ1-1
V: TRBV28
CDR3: ASSLGRAEAF

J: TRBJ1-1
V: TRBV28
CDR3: ASSSHGQGPLTEAF

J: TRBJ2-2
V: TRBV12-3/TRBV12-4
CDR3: ASSSSIGAGELF

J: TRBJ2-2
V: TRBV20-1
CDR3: SARYRGTGELF

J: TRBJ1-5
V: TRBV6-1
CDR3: ASSDWVGAQH

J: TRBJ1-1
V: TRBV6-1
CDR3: ASSSTDSNTEAF

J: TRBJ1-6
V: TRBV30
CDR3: ALTGAGNSPLH

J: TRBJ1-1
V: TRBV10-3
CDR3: ATRTARNTEAF

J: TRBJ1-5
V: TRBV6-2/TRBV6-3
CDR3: ASSYPLEKGVVQPQH

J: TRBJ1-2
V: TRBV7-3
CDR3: ASSFTTGPLSGDYT

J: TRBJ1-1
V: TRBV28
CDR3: ASSRLQGVPEAF

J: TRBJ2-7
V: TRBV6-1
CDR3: ASRRDIPTNEQY

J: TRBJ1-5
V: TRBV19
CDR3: ASSIVADSNQPQH

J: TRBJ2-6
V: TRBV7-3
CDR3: ASSITDRSSGANVLT

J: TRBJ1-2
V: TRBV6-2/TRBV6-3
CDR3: ASSYSVTTGRSGYT

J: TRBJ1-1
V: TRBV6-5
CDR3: ASSYTGLNTEAF

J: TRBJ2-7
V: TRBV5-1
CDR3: ASSLDSLATYEQY

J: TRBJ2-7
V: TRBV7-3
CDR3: ASSPTGTGVYEQY

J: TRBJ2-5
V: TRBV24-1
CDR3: ATSEKTGFGETQY

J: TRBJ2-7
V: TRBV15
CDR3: ATSRKGLYEQY

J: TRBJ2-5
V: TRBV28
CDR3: ASSLEQIRETQY

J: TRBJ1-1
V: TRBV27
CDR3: ASSPTDRAKAEAF

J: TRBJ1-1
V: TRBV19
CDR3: ASRDALGQGQNTEAF

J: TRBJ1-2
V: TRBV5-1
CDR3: ASSLGVEGIYGYT

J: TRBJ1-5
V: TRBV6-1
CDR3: ASRTGVQPQH

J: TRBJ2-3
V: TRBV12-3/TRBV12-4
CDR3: ASRPDRQSTDTQY

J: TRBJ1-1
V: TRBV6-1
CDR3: ASSLARSSVAF

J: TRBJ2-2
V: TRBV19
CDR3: ASSIGQGNTGELF

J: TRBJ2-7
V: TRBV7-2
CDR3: ASSLPRTGVSYEQY

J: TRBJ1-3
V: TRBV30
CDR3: AWSTGGAGNTIY

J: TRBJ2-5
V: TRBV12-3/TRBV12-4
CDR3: ASSRDRAFETQY

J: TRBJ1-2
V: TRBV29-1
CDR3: SARTGTVGYT

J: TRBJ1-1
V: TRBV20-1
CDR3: SAIPGQGAF

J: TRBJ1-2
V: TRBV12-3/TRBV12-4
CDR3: ASSILRDRGLGYT

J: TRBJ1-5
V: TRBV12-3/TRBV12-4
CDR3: ASSLGGGDQPQH

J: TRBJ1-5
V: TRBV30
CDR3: AWSAYRDHSNQPQH

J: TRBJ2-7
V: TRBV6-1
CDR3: ASTRTGGEGEQY

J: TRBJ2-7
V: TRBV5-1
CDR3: ASSLGQGKNEQY

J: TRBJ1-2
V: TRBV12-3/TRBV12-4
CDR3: ASTQKLNYGYT

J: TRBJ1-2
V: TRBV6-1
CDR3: ASSEAVTYGYT

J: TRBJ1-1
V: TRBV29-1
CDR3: SVAMTGNTEAF

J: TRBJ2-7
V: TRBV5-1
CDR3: ASSLRGTVTFYEQY

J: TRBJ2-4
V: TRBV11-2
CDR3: ASSLGQQNIQY

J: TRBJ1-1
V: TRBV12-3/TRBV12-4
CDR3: ASSSGPKIFEAF

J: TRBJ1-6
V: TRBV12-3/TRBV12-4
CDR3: ASRLTGTAANSPLH

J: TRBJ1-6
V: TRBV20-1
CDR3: SARWGQGASPLH

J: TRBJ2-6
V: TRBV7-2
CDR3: ASSFAGTGRSGANVLT

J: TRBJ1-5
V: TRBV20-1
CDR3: SARGVGRGQPQH

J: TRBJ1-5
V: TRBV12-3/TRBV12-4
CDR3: ASSLGKYSNQPQH

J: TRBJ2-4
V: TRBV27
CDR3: ASSLRQGAKNIQY

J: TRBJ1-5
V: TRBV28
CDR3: ASSAGEGNQPQH